Below, 32 T cell receptor beta chains from the same sample are listed, as sequenced in a study of T cell changes during pregnancy in multiple sclerosis. The repertoire was sequenced with immunoSEQ multiplex PCR; TCRdb's copy has only in-frame clones and lacks some. The sample lists 69,000 or so clones, roughly 93% seen once, with 1.4% in the top ten. Sequencing was performed on peripheral blood, taken in the third trimester of pregnancy. All receptors derive from a female donor with multiple sclerosis, enrolled in a pregnancy study.

The V and J genes are TRBV11-2 and TRBJ1-1; D not resolved. V was cut by 5 bases and J by 5 bases, with 12 bases left in between. Germline V gives CDR1 SGHAT, CDR2 FQNNGV. The CDR3 totals 13 residues. For the CDR3, the DNA is TGTGCCAGCAGCCCCCGGTTGCTTACTGAAGCTTTCTTT. This translates into CASSPRLLTEAFF.

This clone was seen only once. DNA of the CDR3: TGTGCCAGCAGCACACAGGGGGCGGACACCGGGGAGCTGTTTTTT. It encodes CASSTQGADTGELFF. V and J are TRBV7-3 and TRBJ2-2; 9 positions match TRBD1. Germline assignment: CDR1 SGHTA and CDR2 FQGTGA. There are 15 residues in the CDR3. Trimming cost V 5 bases and J 3 bases; bases outside gene matches: 4. Together with reference TRBV7-3 and TRBJ2-2, the CDR3 gives the full variable domain: GAGVSQTPSNKVTEKGKYVELRCDPISGHTALYWYRQSLGQGPEFLIYFQGTGAADDSGLPNDRFFAVRPEGSVSTLKIQRTERGDSAVYLCASSTQGADTGELFFGEGSRLTVL.

The V gene is TRBV28, the J gene TRBJ1-4; the match to TRBD1 covers 10 bases. The CDR3 covers 20 residues. V was pared by 3 bases and J by 1 base, with 14 bases of the junction left unmatched. Germline V lookup: CDR1 MDHEN, CDR2 SYDVKM. The CDR3 loop is CASSFHSLGQGSETNEKLFF. CDR3 bases: TGTGCCAGCAGTTTCCACTCTCTGGGACAGGGGTCAGAAACTAATGAAAAACTGTTTTTT.

The V and J genes are TRBV5-1 and TRBJ2-5, with D maybe TRBD1 (7 bases). The CDR3 runs to 15 residues. V was trimmed by 4 bases and J by 1 base, leaving 14 bases between them. Germline V gives CDR1 SGHRS, CDR2 YFSETQ. As DNA, the CDR3 is TGCGCCAGCAGCGGGGGGACAGCCTCCCAAGAGACCCAGTACTTC. It translates to CASSGGTASQETQYF.

This clone was counted between two and nine times. The gene calls are TRBV6-6 and TRBJ1-4; D is perhaps TRBD1 (6 bases). Germline CDR1 is MNHNY and CDR2 is SVGAGI (reference sequence). This CDR3 comprises 14 residues. V was pared by 7 bases and J by 5 bases, with 14 bases between. The CDR3 coding sequence is TGTGCCAGCAACGAACAGGGCAAAAATGAAAAACTGTTTTTT. Its protein product is CASNEQGKNEKLFF.

The J gene is TRBJ1-1, the V gene TRBV5-4; D not resolved. The ends were cut back, 2 bases at V and 2 bases at J, with 19 bases in the middle. Germline V lookup: CDR1 SGHNT, CDR2 YYREEE (reference sequence). The CDR3 spans 17 residues. In DNA, the CDR3 is TGTGCCAGCAGCTTTCTCGCGCGCTCCAGGCCAAACACTGAAGCTTTCTTT. Translated: CASSFLARSRPNTEAFF.

The chain couples TRBV11-2 to TRBJ2-7, with D perhaps TRBD1 (7 bases). The CDR3 totals 15 residues. The V gene lost 1 base and the J gene lost 5 bases, with 15 bases spanning the gap. Germline V gene sequence: CDR1 SGHAT, CDR2 FQNNGV. CDR3 DNA: TGTGCCAGCAGCTTAGTGGTGTCAGGGGGGAACGAGCAGTACTTC. It encodes CASSLVVSGGNEQYF.

This clone is judged medium-sized. The rearrangement uses TRBV27 and TRBJ1-6; 7 positions agree with TRBD1. The germline V gene encodes CDR1 MNHEY and CDR2 SMNVEV (reference sequence). The CDR3 is 17 amino acids. J was trimmed by 1 base and V by 10 bases; bases with no gene match: 13. The CDR3 region is CATLSGGKVSYNSPLHF. The DNA for the CDR3 is TGTGCCACCCTCTCAGGGGGTAAGGTGTCCTATAATTCACCCCTCCACTTT.

V usage is TRBV4-1 and J usage is TRBJ1-2; D is unresolved. Germline CDR1 and CDR2: MGHRA and YSYEKL. Between the trimmed V and J ends, which lost 0 bases and 8 bases, there was a span of 10 bases. This CDR3 is 13 amino acids long. The CDR3 spells CASSQDQEGGYTF. The DNA of the CDR3 is TGCGCCAGCAGCCAAGATCAGGAGGGCGGCTACACCTTC.

The chain links TRBV6-5 to TRBJ2-7; TRBD1 matches at 9 bases. CDR3 length: 12 residues. Losses at the gene ends were 8 bases for V and 2 bases for J; bases not matched to a gene: 1. CDR1 is MNHEY and CDR2 is SVGAGI in the germline V gene. The DNA for the CDR3 is TGTGCCAGCCGGGACAGGGCCTACGAGCAGTACTTC. Its protein product is CASRDRAYEQYF.

As for this clone: Its ends do not fully match the called genes, so a read error is possible. This sequence joins TRBV11-2 and TRBJ1-4; D not resolved. The CDR3 is made up of 15 amino acids. Looked up from germline, CDR1 is SGHAT and CDR2 is FQNNGV. The CDR3 bases are TGTGCCAGCAGCCTAGAGGGAGAACATAATGAAAAACTGTTTTTT. As protein: CASSLEGEHNEKLFF. The full variable domain, with the rest looked up from reference TRBV11-2 and TRBJ1-4, is EAGVAQSPRYKIIEKRQSVAFWCNPISGHATLYWYQQILGQGPKLLIQFQNNGVVDDSQLPKDRFSAERLKGVDSTLKIQPAKLEDSAVYLCASSLEGEHNEKLFFGSGTQLSVL.

This chain connects TRBV5-6 to TRBJ2-3; 11 positions match TRBD2. After removal of 1 base from V and 5 bases from J, the junction contained 6 bases not matched to a gene. Germline V gives CDR1 SGHDT, CDR2 YYEEEE. CDR3 size: 16 residues. Written as DNA, the CDR3 is TGTGCCAGCAGCTTGATTGGGCTAGCGGGGGGAGATACGCAGTATTTT. Its protein is CASSLIGLAGGDTQYF.

This chain links TRBV2 with TRBJ2-7; 9 nucleotides align to TRBD1. From germline, CDR1 is SNHLY and CDR2 FYNNEI. The CDR3 extends over 18 amino acids. The V and J ends lost 8 bases and 1 base, in that order; junction bases with no gene match: 18. CDR3 protein: CASGFSGTGYIGSYEQYF. In DNA form, the CDR3 reads TGTGCCAGCGGCTTCTCCGGGACAGGGTATATTGGTTCCTACGAGCAGTACTTC.

This chain connects TRBV19 to TRBJ1-4; TRBD1 is a possible D gene (6 bases). V shed 4 bases and J shed 7 bases, with 10 bases lying between them. The CDR3 contains 13 residues. The germline gives CDR1 LNHDA, CDR2 SQIVND (reference sequence). The CDR3, as DNA: TGTGCCAGTAGTAAGGGGGTACCTGAAAAACTGTTTTTT. It codes for CASSKGVPEKLFF.

The rearrangement links TRBV5-1 to TRBJ2-1; D might be TRBD1 (5 bases). The CDR3 runs to 17 residues. The V gene lost 0 bases and the J gene lost 0 bases, with 13 bases spanning the gap. Germline-derived CDR1 and CDR2 are SGHRS and YFSETQ. The CDR3 reads CASSLGAGPSSYNEQFF. The CDR3 DNA is TGCGCCAGCAGCTTGGGTGCAGGGCCAAGCTCCTACAATGAGCAGTTCTTC.

V and J are TRBV2 and TRBJ2-7; the match to TRBD1 covers 10 bases. The CDR3 contains 14 residues. The V gene's germline CDR1 is SNHLY and CDR2 FYNNEI. V lost 5 bases, J lost 1 base, and 2 bases stayed unmatched. DNA for the CDR3: TGTGCCAGCAGTTGGGACAGGGGTTCCTACGAGCAGTACTTC. Amino acids: CASSWDRGSYEQYF.

This chain links TRBV28 with TRBJ2-5; 10 bases agree with TRBD2. This CDR3 has 15 amino acids. V was clipped by 6 bases and J by 5 bases; unmatched bases: 9. CDR1 is MDHEN, CDR2 SYDVKM, per germline. This chain's CDR3 is CASSPPAGGRETQYF. The CDR3 DNA sequence: TGTGCCAGCAGCCCCCCAGCGGGGGGGCGGGAGACCCAGTACTTC.

This chain uses TRBV6-5 with TRBJ2-7; TRBD1 matches at 12 bases. The CDR3 loop spans 14 amino acids. The ends lost 4 bases at V and 5 bases at J; junction bases unmatched: 3. Germline values: CDR1 MNHEY, CDR2 SVGAGI. CDR3 protein: CASSWDRGLNEQYF. The CDR3 region has the DNA TGTGCCAGCAGTTGGGACAGGGGGCTTAACGAGCAGTACTTC.

The V gene is TRBV19, the J gene TRBJ1-1; 9 nucleotides match TRBD1. The CDR3 has 14 residues. Germline-derived CDR1 and CDR2 are LNHDA and SQIVND (reference sequence). After removal of 4 bases from V and 1 base from J, the junction contained 1 base not matched to a gene. The CDR3 is CASSRTGANTEAFF. In DNA form, the CDR3 reads TGTGCCAGTAGTAGGACAGGGGCGAACACTGAAGCTTTCTTT.

In this sample, this clone turned up a few times. The chain joins TRBV19 to TRBJ1-2; D is uncertain. Trimming took 4 bases from V and 8 from J, leaving 8 bases between them. In germline, CDR1 is LNHDA, CDR2 SQIVND (reference sequence). This CDR3 is 11 amino acids long. The CDR3 loop is CASSRRLGYTF. The CDR3 bases are TGTGCCAGTAGTAGGAGACTCGGCTACACCTTC.

This clone turned up a few times. The chain employs TRBV18 and TRBJ2-1; TRBD2 matches at 14 bases. This CDR3 has 19 residues. The germline V gene has CDR1 KGHSH and CDR2 LQKENI. With V trimmed by 3 bases and J by 0 bases, 7 bases remained unmatched. The CDR3 nucleotides read TGTGCCAGCTCACCTGGGACTAGCGGGGGCCAGAGCTCCTACAATGAGCAGTTCTTC. Protein product: CASSPGTSGGQSSYNEQFF. Combining the CDR3 with reference TRBV18 and TRBJ2-1 gives the whole variable domain NAGVMQNPRHLVRRRGQEARLRCSPMKGHSHVYWYRQLPEEGLKFMVYLQKENIIDESGMPKERFSAEFPKEGPSILRIQQVVRGDSAAYFCASSPGTSGGQSSYNEQFFGPGTRLTVL.

J is TRBJ1-4 and V is TRBV19; 7 positions agree with TRBD1. Germline assignment: CDR1 LNHDA and CDR2 SQIVND (reference sequence). The junction had 9 bases not matched to a gene; V was cut back by 4 bases and J by 4 bases. The CDR3 runs 16 residues. CDR3 DNA sequence: TGTGCCAGTAGTACCAGAGGACAGGACTATAATGAAAAACTGTTTTTT. Amino acids: CASSTRGQDYNEKLFF.

The chain is built from TRBV6-5 and TRBJ2-2, with TRBD1 as a possible D gene (6 bases). This CDR3 region has 13 residues. V was shortened by 11 bases and J by 0 bases, with 10 bases between the two germline ends. Germline V gene sequence: CDR1 MNHEY, CDR2 SVGAGI. The CDR3 loop reads CAAGQSNTGELFF. CDR3 nucleotides: TGTGCCGCCGGACAGTCGAACACCGGGGAGCTGTTTTTT.

The V and J genes are TRBV5-1 and TRBJ2-3; 14 bases align to TRBD2. Germline CDR1 reads SGHRS; CDR2 reads YFSETQ. V shed 5 bases and J 7 bases; nucleotides not matched to a gene: 12. This CDR3 is built from 17 residues. The CDR3 DNA reads as TGCGCCAGCAGGAGGACTAGCGGGGGGCCGGCGGGTAATACGCAGTATTTT. The encoded protein is CASRRTSGGPAGNTQYF.

V and J are TRBV19 and TRBJ1-5; 10 nucleotides agree with TRBD1. The CDR3 has 15 residues. Germline CDR1 is LNHDA and CDR2 is SQIVND (reference sequence). Unmatched junction bases numbered 9, after V lost 5 bases and J lost 8 bases. The CDR3, as DNA: TGTGCCAGTAGTGCTGACAGGGGGCATGGGGAGCCCCAGCATTTT. It codes for CASSADRGHGEPQHF.

This sequence joins TRBV30 and TRBJ2-7, with D perhaps matching TRBD2 (5 bases). The CDR3 contains 16 residues. The ends were cut back, 0 bases at V and 1 base at J, with 16 bases in the middle. Germline loops: CDR1 GTSNPN, CDR2 SVGIG (reference sequence). CDR3 nucleotide sequence: TGTGCCTGGAGTGTATGGAGGCAGTTAACTTCCTACGAGCAGTACTTC. Its translation is CAWSVWRQLTSYEQYF.

This chain links TRBV19 with TRBJ1-1; 9 bases are shared with TRBD1. The CDR3 covers 15 residues. V gave up 3 bases and J gave up 4 bases; unmatched junction bases: 6. CDR1 is LNHDA and CDR2 is SQIVND in the germline V gene (reference sequence). For the CDR3, the DNA is TGTGCCAGTAGTATCAGACAGGGGGTGGTCACTGAAGCTTTCTTT. Its translation is CASSIRQGVVTEAFF.

The sample holds a few counts of this clone. This rearrangement joins TRBV13 to TRBJ2-3; the D gene is possibly TRBD2 (5 bases). V shed 5 bases and J shed 4 bases, with 7 bases lying between them. The CDR3 runs 12 residues. The germline CDR1 and CDR2 sequences are PRHDT and FYEKMQ (reference sequence). The CDR3 reads CASSPAADTQYF. Here the CDR3 DNA reads TGTGCCAGCAGCCCAGCGGCAGATACGCAGTATTTT.

The chain recombines TRBV4-3 with TRBJ1-2, with D tentatively TRBD1 (6 bases). CDR1 and CDR2 (germline): LGHNA, YSLEER. The V and J ends lost 1 base and 8 bases respectively, with 26 bases between them. The CDR3 runs to 18 residues. This CDR3 reads CASSQVGASELVTGGYTF. CDR3 DNA: TGCGCCAGCAGCCAAGTTGGGGCCAGTGAATTGGTCACAGGGGGCTACACCTTC.

V gene TRBV18 combines with J gene TRBJ1-3, with D possibly being TRBD1 (5 bases). The CDR3 is 15 amino acids. V lost 6 bases to trimming and J lost 0 bases, with 12 bases between them. Germline V lookup: CDR1 KGHSH, CDR2 LQKENI. The CDR3 reads CASSLTASSGNTIYF. The CDR3 DNA reads as TGTGCCAGCTCGTTGACAGCCTCCTCTGGAAACACCATATATTTT.

The chain has TRBV11-2 and TRBJ1-2; tentatively, D is TRBD1 (5 bases). Germline CDR1 and CDR2: SGHAT and FQNNGV. The CDR3 length is 16 residues. The ends were cut back, 5 bases at V and 4 bases at J, with 20 bases in the middle. CDR3: CASSARFQGESYGYTF. CDR3 DNA: TGTGCCAGCAGCGCTAGATTTCAGGGTGAGAGCTATGGCTACACCTTC.

This chain connects TRBV15 to TRBJ2-5; D remains unclear. The CDR3 has 15 residues. Trimming left V 0 bases short and J 0 bases short, with 8 bases between. Germline values: CDR1 LNHNV, CDR2 YYDKDF (reference sequence). The CDR3, as DNA: TGTGCCACCAGCAGAGATCGTGAGTACCAAGAGACCCAGTACTTC. Its protein product is CATSRDREYQETQYF. The whole variable domain, filled in from reference TRBV15 and TRBJ2-5, reads DAMVIQNPRYQVTQFGKPVTLSCSQTLNHNVMYWYQQKSSQAPKLLFHYYDKDFNNEADTPDNFQSRRPNTSFCFLDIRSPGLGDTAMYLCATSRDREYQETQYFGPGTRLLVL.